The rows below give T cell receptor beta chains drawn from one sample of a study of blood T cell repertoires in COVID-19. The repertoire was sequenced with immunoSEQ multiplex PCR; TCRdb's copy has only in-frame clones and lacks some. Here the sample spans around 43,000 clones, roughly nine tenths being singletons. Sequencing was carried out using peripheral blood. These receptors all stem from a human donor in a cohort sampled during active COVID-19. Each CDR3 is given with its conserved first and last residue. D genes are given only for firm matches. Clone size is not always given. Where it is, it says once, few, many or a class for expanded clones.

j_gene,v_gene,abundance,d_gene,CDR3nt,CDR3aa
TRBJ2-1,TRBV3-1/TRBV3-2,.,.,TGTGCCAGCAGCCAAGATAAAGGCGGAATCTACAATGAGCAGTTCTTC,CASSQDKGGIYNEQFF
TRBJ2-3,TRBV19,few,TRBD2,TGTGCCAGTAGCGTTCTAGCGGGAGTAACAGATACGCAGTATTTT,CASSVLAGVTDTQYF
TRBJ1-1,TRBV5-6,.,.,TGTGCCAGCAGCTTGTATTCCACTGAAGCTTTCTTT,CASSLYSTEAFF
TRBJ2-2,TRBV7-9,.,TRBD2,TGTGCCAGCAGCCCGGGACTAGTGGTCGGGGAGCTGTTTTTT,CASSPGLVVGELFF
TRBJ1-1,TRBV7-8,.,.,TGTGCCAGCAGCCCTTACCAGGCTGAAGCTTTCTTT,CASSPYQAEAFF
TRBJ2-5,TRBV29-1,.,.,TGCAGCGTTGCCCCGCGGGGAGCCCAAGAGACCCAGTACTTC,CSVAPRGAQETQYF
TRBJ2-7,TRBV15,.,.,TGTGCCACCAGCAGAGGCTCGGGTGGGAGCGAGCAGTACTTC,CATSRGSGGSEQYF
TRBJ2-3,TRBV7-9,once,.,TGTGCCAGCAGCTTACAGTACCCCACAGATACGCAGTATTTT,CASSLQYPTDTQYF
TRBJ1-1,TRBV5-5,once,.,TGTGCCAGCAGCCCGGCGGGGGAGGGCAGGGTGAACACTGAAGCTTTCTTT,CASSPAGEGRVNTEAFF
TRBJ1-5,TRBV12-3/TRBV12-4,.,.,TGTGCCAGCAGCCCCCACAACCAGCCCCAGCATTTT,CASSPHNQPQHF
TRBJ2-7,TRBV5-4,.,TRBD1,TGTGCCAGCAGCCCGGGACAGAGAATCTACGAGCAGTACTTC,CASSPGQRIYEQYF
TRBJ2-1,TRBV19,.,TRBD2,TGTGCCAGTAGTATAGGGCTAGCGGGATACAATGAGCAGTTCTTC,CASSIGLAGYNEQFF
TRBJ2-5,TRBV5-1,.,.,TGCGCCAGCAGCTTGTCTCCGGGATCCGAAGAGACCCAGTACTTC,CASSLSPGSEETQYF
TRBJ2-3,TRBV19,.,.,TGTGCCAGTAGTATACGGGGGGCGAAAGATACGCAGTATTTT,CASSIRGAKDTQYF
TRBJ2-3,TRBV15,once,TRBD2,TGTGCCACCAGGGACCCGGGGGGGGCTCTCACAGATACGCAGTATTTT,CATRDPGGALTDTQYF
TRBJ1-3,TRBV10-3,.,.,TGTGCCATCAGTGGGGGCATGAGCTCTGGAAACACCATATATTTT,CAISGGMSSGNTIYF
TRBJ2-1,TRBV9,.,.,TGTGCCAGCAGTGCCAGACAGGACTCCTACAATGAGCAGTTCTTC,CASSARQDSYNEQFF
TRBJ1-5,TRBV6-1,.,.,TGTGCCAGCAGTGATTCAGGGGCCCGGGAATGTCAGCATTTT,CASSDSGARECQHF
TRBJ2-1,TRBV6-4,.,.,TGTGCCAGCAGTGAGGGGGGAGGCTACAATGAGCAGTTCTTC,CASSEGGGYNEQFF
TRBJ2-7,TRBV5-1,few,.,TGCGCCAGCAGCTTGAGCAGGTCCTACGAGCAGTACTTC,CASSLSRSYEQYF
TRBJ1-6,TRBV5-1,.,.,TGCGCCAGCAGGCGCGAATACTATAATTCACCCCTCCACTTT,CASRREYYNSPLHF
TRBJ1-6,TRBV7-9,.,.,TGTGCCAGCAGCTCCGCCGCGCCTCCCTCACCCCTCCACTTT,CASSSAAPPSPLHF